Following are 21 T cell receptor beta chains from one sample sequenced in a study of identifying expanded T cells in peripheral blood. Assay: immunoSEQ multiplex PCR; the TCRdb copy retains only in-frame clones and omits some. The sample has more than 70,000 clones, around 86% seen once. Specimen: blood. The source of these receptors is a person aged 18 to 70 in good health.

The V call is TRBV29-1, the J call TRBJ1-2; 7 nucleotides line up with TRBD1. The CDR3 runs 14 residues. Trimming at V came to 6 bases and at J to 6 bases, leaving 13 bases not matched to a gene. Germline-derived CDR1 and CDR2 are SQVTM and ANQGSEA. The CDR3 nucleotides are TGCAGCGTGGACAGGTCTTATGGAGTACATGGCTACACCTTC. Its translation: CSVDRSYGVHGYTF. The full variable domain, with the rest looked up from reference TRBV29-1 and TRBJ1-2, is SAVISQKPSRDICQRGTSLTIQCQVDSQVTMMFWYRQQPGQSLTLIATANQGSEATYESGFVIDKFPISRPNLTFSTLTVSNMSPEDSSIYLCSVDRSYGVHGYTFGSGTRLTVV.

The chain has TRBV30 and TRBJ1-1; D perhaps matches TRBD1 (5 bases). The germline V gene has CDR1 GTSNPN and CDR2 SVGIG (reference sequence). V gave up 1 base and J gave up 0 bases, with 12 bases separating them. This CDR3 region has 15 residues. The CDR3: CAWSGSRGMNTEAFF. As DNA, the CDR3 is TGTGCCTGGAGTGGAAGTAGGGGAATGAACACTGAAGCTTTCTTT.

The V call is TRBV11-3, the J call TRBJ1-2; 7 nucleotides align to TRBD1. The CDR3 sequence is 18 residues long. CDR1 and CDR2 (germline): SGHNT, YENEEA. The trim removed 0 bases at V and 8 bases at J, leaving 18 bases unmatched. The CDR3 protein is CASSLDSVTPNYRGGYTF. The CDR3 DNA follows: TGTGCCAGCAGCTTAGATTCCGTCACTCCGAACTACAGGGGCGGCTACACCTTC.

The chain uses TRBV2 and TRBJ1-3; D is perhaps TRBD1 (5 bases). Germline CDR1 reads SNHLY; CDR2 reads FYNNEI. This CDR3 spans 16 amino acids. V was cut by 4 bases and J by 4 bases, with 17 bases left in between. The CDR3 DNA is TGTGCCAGCAGTGTGAGCGGCAGGGCCGGAGGAAACACCATATATTTT. This gives the protein CASSVSGRAGGNTIYF.

The V call is TRBV7-6, the J call TRBJ2-7; no clear D. The V gene lost 9 bases and the J gene lost 0 bases, with 6 bases spanning the gap. Germline assignment: CDR1 SGHVS and CDR2 FNYEAQ. This CDR3 is 11 amino acids long. Written as DNA, the CDR3 is TGTGCCAGTACAGCCTCCTACGAGCAGTACTTC. The encoded protein is CASTASYEQYF.

The CDR3 here is CASSLVEETQYF. The CDR3, as DNA: TGTGCCAGCAGCTTGGTGGAAGAGACCCAGTACTTC. The chain recombines TRBV5-6 with TRBJ2-5, with no clear D. The germline V and J ends were trimmed by 0 bases and 3 bases, with 3 bases remaining between them. The CDR3 totals 12 residues. Looked up from germline, CDR1 is SGHDT and CDR2 is YYEEEE.

A single count supports this clone. The chain recombines TRBV30 with TRBJ1-2; TRBD1 is a possible D gene (5 bases). V was shortened by 0 bases and J by 5 bases, with 22 bases between the two germline ends. The CDR3 totals 17 residues. CDR1 and CDR2 from the germline V gene are GTSNPN and SVGIG (reference sequence). The CDR3 loop is CAWSVLALGDGAYGYTF. The CDR3 DNA reads TGTGCCTGGAGTGTACTGGCCCTGGGGGATGGGGCATATGGCTACACCTTC.

The chain recombines TRBV14 with TRBJ1-2, with D perhaps matching TRBD1 (5 bases). Trimming removed 4 bases from V and 8 bases from J, with 14 bases in between. The CDR3 is 13 residues long. Germline-derived CDR1 and CDR2 are SGHDN and FVKESK. In nucleotides, the CDR3 is TGTGCCAGCAGCCCCCGATCCAGGGACGGCTACACCTTC. Residues: CASSPRSRDGYTF.

V and J are TRBV20-1 and TRBJ2-1, with D hard to call. Trimming took off 4 bases at V and 6 bases at J, with 7 bases between the two ends. This CDR3 comprises 11 residues. Germline CDR1 DFQATT, CDR2 SNEGSKA (reference sequence). This CDR3 reads CSAIPFNEQFF. CDR3 in DNA: TGCAGTGCTATCCCGTTCAATGAGCAGTTCTTC.

The chain employs TRBV11-3 and TRBJ2-7, with D perhaps matching TRBD1 or TRBD2 (5 bases each). From germline, CDR1 is SGHNT and CDR2 YENEEA. V was clipped by 0 bases and J by 6 bases, with 24 bases between them. The CDR3 has 18 residues. CDR3 coding DNA: TGTGCCAGCAGCTTAGATCAGGGCGGTTCGAGGGTCCCTGGCGAGCAGTACTTC. It translates to CASSLDQGGSRVPGEQYF.

The rearrangement joins TRBV10-2 to TRBJ2-1; D is undetermined. V was clipped by 9 bases and J by 3 bases, with 12 bases between them. Per germline, CDR1 WSHSY and CDR2 SAAADI. There are 13 residues in the CDR3. CDR3 amino acids: CARLRTYYNEQFF. CDR3 nucleotide sequence: TGCGCCAGGCTGAGGACCTACTACAATGAGCAGTTCTTC.

V gene TRBV7-8 combines with J gene TRBJ1-4; TRBD1 agrees at 10 bases. Losses at the gene ends were 3 bases for V and 8 bases for J; bases not matched to a gene: 9. Germline V lookup: CDR1 SGHVS, CDR2 FQNEAQ. The length of the CDR3 is 16 residues. CDR3: CASSFSRQGAGEKLFF. In DNA, the CDR3 is TGTGCCAGCAGCTTCAGTCGACAGGGGGCGGGGGAAAAACTGTTTTTT. The full variable domain, with the rest looked up from reference TRBV7-8 and TRBJ1-4, is GAGVSQSPRYKVAKRGQDVALRCDPISGHVSLFWYQQALGQGPEFLTYFQNEAQLDKSGLPSDRFFAERPEGSVSTLKIQRTQQEDSAVYLCASSFSRQGAGEKLFFGSGTQLSVL.

The V gene is TRBV6-5, the J gene TRBJ1-2, with D uncertain. V dropped 6 bases and J dropped 1 base, with 9 bases sitting between them. Germline CDR1 reads MNHEY; CDR2 reads SVGAGI. The CDR3 sequence is 13 residues long. This chain's CDR3 is CASRSRINYGYTF. CDR3 nucleotides: TGTGCCAGCAGGAGCAGGATTAACTATGGCTACACCTTC.

This rearrangement joins TRBV5-6 to TRBJ1-2, with 7 bases aligning to TRBD1. V lost 0 bases to trimming and J lost 6 bases; unmatched junction nucleotides: 5. Germline CDR1 SGHDT, CDR2 YYEEEE. This CDR3 is built from 14 residues. CDR3 residues: CASSLGTGVNGYTF. CDR3 in DNA: TGTGCCAGCAGCTTGGGAACAGGGGTAAATGGCTACACCTTC. The whole variable domain, filled in from reference TRBV5-6 and TRBJ1-2, reads DAGVTQSPTHLIKTRGQQVTLRCSPKSGHDTVSWYQQALGQGPQFIFQYYEEEERQRGNFPDRFSGHQFPNYSSELNVNALLLGDSALYLCASSLGTGVNGYTFGSGTRLTVV.

The V and J genes are TRBV6-5 and TRBJ1-2; D is unclear. The CDR3 is 15 amino acids. The germline V gene has CDR1 MNHEY and CDR2 SVGAGI. Trimming took off 6 bases at V and 1 base at J, with 15 bases between the two ends. DNA for the CDR3: TGTGCCAGCAGCAGAATCACTCCCATTAACTATGGCTACACCTTC. Translated, it gives CASSRITPINYGYTF.

The chain joins TRBV27 to TRBJ1-4, with 7 bases fitting TRBD1. Looked up from germline, CDR1 is MNHEY and CDR2 is SMNVEV (reference sequence). Trimming took 6 bases from V and 5 from J; bases not matched to a gene: 9. The CDR3 extends over 15 amino acids. In nucleotides, the CDR3 is TGTGCCAGCAGAGCTGGGACAGTACCCAATGAAAAACTGTTTTTT. It specifies CASRAGTVPNEKLFF.

V gene TRBV4-3 combines with J gene TRBJ1-4, with 7 nucleotides matching TRBD1. CDR3 length: 14 amino acids. Germline V CDR1 and CDR2: LGHNA, YSLEER. With 0 bases clipped from V and 12 bases from J, the junction kept 7 bases outside the gene matches. Here the CDR3 reads CASSQDLQGRELFF. The CDR3 bases are TGCGCCAGCAGCCAAGACCTACAGGGGCGAGAACTGTTTTTT.

The chain couples TRBV7-2 to TRBJ1-2, with 8 bases matching TRBD1. V dropped 2 bases and J dropped 2; count of bases not matched to a gene: 4. This CDR3 is 15 amino acids long. Germline V lookup: CDR1 SGHTA, CDR2 FQGNSA. The CDR3 loop is CASSLTRTGNYGYTF. In DNA, the CDR3 is TGTGCCAGCAGCTTAACCCGGACAGGGAACTATGGCTACACCTTC.

V is TRBV7-2 and J is TRBJ2-3, with D perhaps matching TRBD2 (6 bases). With 4 bases removed from V and 3 bases from J, the gap between germline ends came to 14 bases. The germline CDR1 and CDR2 sequences are SGHTA and FQGNSA. The length of the CDR3 is 15 residues. As DNA, the CDR3 is TGTGCCAGCAGCTCATGGAGGGCAGGAACAGATACGCAGTATTTT. Translation gives CASSSWRAGTDTQYF.

The genes are TRBV7-2 and TRBJ2-7; D not certain. Trimming pared 4 bases from V and 4 bases from J, leaving 14 bases between. CDR1 and CDR2 from the germline V gene are SGHTA and FQGNSA. The CDR3 runs 14 residues. DNA of the CDR3: TGTGCCAGCAGCTCAACAAAGGACGGATACGAGCAGTACTTC. This sequence encodes CASSSTKDGYEQYF.

About this clone: Other DNA sequences in this specimen translate into the identical CDR3. V and J are TRBV10-3 and TRBJ1-1, with 8 bases fitting TRBD1. V trimming: 3 bases; J trimming: 1 base; junction bases outside the gene matches: 1. CDR3 length: 14 amino acids. In germline, CDR1 is ENHRY, CDR2 SYGVKD. The CDR3 loop reads CAISEGQGNTEAFF. For the CDR3, the DNA is TGTGCCATCAGTGAAGGACAGGGGAACACTGAAGCTTTCTTT.